This TCR beta chain was retrieved from a study of blood T cells in healthy people across ages. PCR was performed a second time for roughly 7 to 11 cycles using a sample-barcoded 5' primer and a J-beta primer mix. Sequencing recovered at least 2.5 million CDR3-containing paired-end reads from each sample. One entry per CDR3 protein, called by TCRdb with MiXCR from the 5' RACE reads. The profile shows around 800,000 distinct CDR3 sequences, more than 35% of them singletons. With respect to this clonotype: The antigen is unknown.

General observations from the study: Diversity was estimated from one million T cells, and these estimates were considered underestimates. A greater number of naive CD4+ cells and higher diversity distinguished long-lived donors from aged donors. Strongly correlated with naive T cell percentage was TCR beta diversity.

V gave up 4 bases and J gave up 4 bases, with 11 bases separating them. CDR1 and CDR2 from the germline V gene are MGHDK and SYGVNS. CDR3 size: 13 residues. This chain uses TRBV25-1 with TRBJ2-7; possible D gene TRBD1, 6 bases. This clonotype originated in a man older than 75 in good health. Sequenced: blood. In nucleotides, the CDR3 is TGTGCCAGCAGTGGCTATGACAGGTACGAGCAGTACTTC. This gives the protein CASSGYDRYEQYF.